Reported below is one TCR beta chain. These data come from a study of blood T cell repertoires in COVID-19. The assay was immunoSEQ multiplex PCR, and TCRdb's table has in-frame clones only and misses some. The top ten clones hold more than 0.9% of a sample with roughly 360,000 clones, 88% of them seen once. V dropped 5 bases and J dropped 2; count of bases not matched to a gene: 17. Germline values: CDR1 KGHDR, CDR2 SFDVKD. CDR3 length: 19 amino acids. This chain connects TRBV24-1 to TRBJ2-1; the match to TRBD1 covers 7 bases. Specimen: PBMCs or T cells enriched from blood (not recorded which). The receptor was derived from a woman aged 25 to 45 with acute COVID-19. In nucleotides, the CDR3 is TGTGCCACCAGTGCAGCCGGCGTGAGGGGGCTAACCCCCTACAATGAGCAGTTCTTC. Translation: CATSAAGVRGLTPYNEQFF.